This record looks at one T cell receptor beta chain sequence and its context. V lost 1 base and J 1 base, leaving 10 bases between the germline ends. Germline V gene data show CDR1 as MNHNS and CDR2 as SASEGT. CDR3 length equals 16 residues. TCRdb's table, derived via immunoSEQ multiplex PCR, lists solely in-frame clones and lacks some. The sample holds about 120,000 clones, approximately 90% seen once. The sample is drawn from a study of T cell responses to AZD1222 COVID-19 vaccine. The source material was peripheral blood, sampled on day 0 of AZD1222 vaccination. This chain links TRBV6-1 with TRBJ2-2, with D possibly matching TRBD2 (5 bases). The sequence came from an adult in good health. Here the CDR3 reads CASSEGGGRNTGELFF. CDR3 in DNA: TGTGCCAGCAGTGAAGGGGGTGGGAGGAACACCGGGGAGCTGTTTTTT.